This T cell receptor (beta chain) was recorded in a study of T cell repertoires in aging, cancer and after chemotherapy. TCR beta rearrangements were amplified from peripheral blood genomic DNA. TRB rearrangements spanning V, D and J were amplified using mixed TRB-A/B primers. MiXCR was run by TCRdb on the multiplex PCR reads, yielding one entry per CDR3 protein. The table lists thousands of distinct CDR3 sequences, around 40% of them singletons. Details on this clonotype: An end of the junction differs from the germline gene, which may be a read error.

Germline V gene sequence: CDR1 MNHEY, CDR2 SMNVEV (reference sequence). The CDR3 has 14 residues. Sequenced: blood. This receptor was obtained from a human donor in good health. The chain joins TRBV27 to TRBJ2-7; 8 nucleotides match TRBD2. DNA of the CDR3: TGTGACAGCAGTGCCGGGGGGGGATTCTACGAGCAGTACTTC. Its protein is CDSSAGGGFYEQYF.